The T cell receptor beta chain under discussion was sequenced for a study of T cells after somatic rescue of genetic block (dated by TCRdb to about 2020). Regarding the study in general: The study assessed how robust, over the long term, a T-cell system was when the system had developed through somatic rescue of a genetic block in T-cell development.

Measured from the cysteine to the phenylalanine, the CDR3 is 16 residues long. The entry retains the CDR3 DNA only, 48 bases that are in frame from base 1. V was cut back by 2 bases and J by 1 base, leaving a gap of 11 bases between them. Sequences ENHRY (CDR1) and SYGVKD (CDR2) are obtained from the germline V gene. Libraries came from the immunoSEQ multiplex PCR assay. TCRdb re-hosts the immuneACCESS table, in-frame sequences only. Its copies lack some clones; in the studies checked, an unresolved V gene accounts for under half of them, and the cause for the rest is not known. This sample holds 110,000 or so clones; 75% to 95% were observed only once. Jointly, the top ten make up about 1.5% of the sample. As for this clone: There is no known antigen for this receptor. Base qualities are not recorded, but no much larger clone differs from it by a single base.

The sample was peripheral blood mononuclear cells (PBMCs). This clonotype was obtained from a woman in her late teens or twenties. The V and J segments used are TRBV10-3 and TRBJ2-2; the D gene is perhaps TRBD2, from 6 matching bases. DNA sequence: TGTGCCATCAGTGAGCCGGGACTCGAGAACACCGGGGAGCTGTTTTTT. This is translated as CAISEPGLENTGELFF.